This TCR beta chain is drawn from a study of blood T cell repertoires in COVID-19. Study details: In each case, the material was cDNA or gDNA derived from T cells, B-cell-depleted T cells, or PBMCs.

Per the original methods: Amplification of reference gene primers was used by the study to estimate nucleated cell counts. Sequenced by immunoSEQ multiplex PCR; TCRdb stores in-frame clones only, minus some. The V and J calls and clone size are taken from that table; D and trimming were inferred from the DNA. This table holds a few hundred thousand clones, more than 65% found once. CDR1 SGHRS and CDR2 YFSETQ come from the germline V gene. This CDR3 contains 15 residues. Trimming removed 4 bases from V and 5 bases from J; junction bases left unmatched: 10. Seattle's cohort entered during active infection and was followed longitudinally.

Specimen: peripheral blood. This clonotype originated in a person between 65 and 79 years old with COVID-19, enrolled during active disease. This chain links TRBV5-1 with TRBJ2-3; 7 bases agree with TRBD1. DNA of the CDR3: TGCGCCAGCAGCCAGGACAGGAAATCGTTAGATACGCAGTATTTT. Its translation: CASSQDRKSLDTQYF.